These T cell receptor beta chains were read from a single sample in a study of T cell changes during pregnancy in multiple sclerosis. The method was immunoSEQ multiplex PCR; TCRdb's version includes in-frame clones alone and lacks a portion of them. The sample consists of approximately 44,000 clones, more than 85% of them appearing once. The sequences come from CD8+ T cells from peripheral blood mononuclear cells, collected in the third trimester of pregnancy. All receptors derive from a female donor with multiple sclerosis, enrolled in a pregnancy study. CDR3s leave out the opening cysteine and the closing phenylalanine or tryptophan. Each record gives: V gene, CDR3 protein.

v_call: TRBV7-8
cdr3_aa: ASSLGGGQGVNTEAF

v_call: TRBV11-2
cdr3_aa: ASSLADRGYEQY

v_call: TRBV27
cdr3_aa: ASSFSAGTGELF

v_call: TRBV19
cdr3_aa: ASSRHGTSYNEQF

v_call: TRBV13
cdr3_aa: ASSLGVAGGEQF

v_call: TRBV19
cdr3_aa: ASSIAISAEAF

v_call: TRBV19
cdr3_aa: ASSIDGETEAF

v_call: TRBV7-3
cdr3_aa: ASSLPGVYNEQF

v_call: TRBV5-1
cdr3_aa: ASSLLDSRTKNIQY

v_call: TRBV11-3
cdr3_aa: ASSVQGPGTEAF

v_call: TRBV27
cdr3_aa: ASSLSTENPTYEQY

v_call: TRBV7-8
cdr3_aa: ASSLAGQGVSQPQH

v_call: TRBV15
cdr3_aa: ATSLDRVGYEQY

v_call: TRBV27
cdr3_aa: ASGPRNEQF

v_call: TRBV4-1
cdr3_aa: ASSQVTSEETQY

v_call: TRBV11-1
cdr3_aa: ASSPPGTGGTEAF

v_call: TRBV7-9
cdr3_aa: ASSSPTGSSYEQY

v_call: TRBV7-6
cdr3_aa: ASSSTVAANEKLF

v_call: TRBV6-1
cdr3_aa: ASSEKGGSSYEQY

v_call: TRBV30
cdr3_aa: AWSVVTAITGELF

v_call: TRBV9
cdr3_aa: ASSPFSAGVSYEQY

v_call: TRBV19
cdr3_aa: ASRKRTDTEAF

v_call: TRBV19
cdr3_aa: ASSIAGQPSSYEQY

v_call: TRBV7-9
cdr3_aa: ASSSTSLAGGPYTDTQY

v_call: TRBV6-1
cdr3_aa: ASSTGQRYEQY

v_call: TRBV7-9
cdr3_aa: ASSTTSGGNNEQF

v_call: TRBV27
cdr3_aa: ASSLNRGHEQY

v_call: TRBV13
cdr3_aa: ASRWTEQNTEAF

v_call: TRBV13
cdr3_aa: ASSGFKSTGAQY

v_call: TRBV27
cdr3_aa: ASSLSPGYGYT

v_call: TRBV6-6
cdr3_aa: ASSQGGGTGANVLT

v_call: TRBV30
cdr3_aa: AWSSGIGNTIY

v_call: TRBV6-6
cdr3_aa: ASSLNSITEAF

v_call: TRBV27
cdr3_aa: ASSLSTVVDTQY

v_call: TRBV4-1
cdr3_aa: ASSLRQVSSEQF

v_call: TRBV6-1
cdr3_aa: ASSEDYTGGSGNTIY

v_call: TRBV7-5
cdr3_aa: ARSLVGQKGGYT

v_call: TRBV11-2
cdr3_aa: ASSNKTGTSGINTGELF

v_call: TRBV10-3
cdr3_aa: AISGGDSGNTEAF

v_call: TRBV5-6
cdr3_aa: ASSLAGGILYGYT

v_call: TRBV27
cdr3_aa: ASSQLRTTEVNEQY

v_call: TRBV19
cdr3_aa: ASSIDTDYGDGYT

v_call: TRBV27
cdr3_aa: ASSRQPPSNEQY

v_call: TRBV27
cdr3_aa: ASSLLGTGNSPLH

v_call: TRBV5-1
cdr3_aa: ASSLGHEQF

v_call: TRBV5-4
cdr3_aa: ASTNKGLLASGNTIY

v_call: TRBV19
cdr3_aa: ASSPTVRTGELF

v_call: TRBV28
cdr3_aa: ASSPIAGGLEYNEQF

v_call: TRBV5-4
cdr3_aa: ASSEITGSRVYEQY

v_call: TRBV4-3
cdr3_aa: ASSQVLAGGNYEQY

v_call: TRBV4-2
cdr3_aa: ASSQDRGQGHEKLF

v_call: TRBV19
cdr3_aa: AGYRTGVGYT

v_call: TRBV10-2
cdr3_aa: ASSSGLAGGRKTQY

v_call: TRBV12-5
cdr3_aa: ASGPGDSNQPQH